This passage covers 18 T cell receptor beta chains from one sample sequenced in a study of shared clonotypes between healthy human individuals. Profiled with immunoSEQ multiplex PCR; TCRdb holds only in-frame clones, not every one. The sample holds about 2 million clones; 85% to 95% are singletons and the top ten take roughly 0.13%. The sample consisted of naive CD4+ T cells sorted from blood. Subset denoted: CD45RA+ positively selected. The receptors originated from a man younger than 30 in good health.

This chain joins TRBV27 and TRBJ1-4; a weak D match, TRBD1 (5 bases). The CDR3 extends over 14 amino acids. CDR1 is MNHEY, CDR2 SMNVEV, per germline (reference sequence). V lost 4 bases and J 5 bases, leaving 11 bases between the germline ends. The CDR3 nucleotides read TGTGCCAGCAGTTCCACCGGGGCAAATGAAAAACTGTTTTTT. Residues: CASSSTGANEKLFF.

This chain joins TRBV5-4 and TRBJ2-3, with TRBD2 matching over 10 bases. The trim removed 4 bases at V and 5 bases at J, leaving 10 bases unmatched. Germline CDR1 reads SGHNT; CDR2 reads YYREEE (reference sequence). CDR3 size: 16 residues. The CDR3 DNA is TGTGCCAGCAGCCTCCCAAGCGGGGGGGCGAGAGATACGCAGTATTTT. Protein: CASSLPSGGARDTQYF.

J is TRBJ2-2 and V is TRBV7-9; 8 bases align to TRBD1. The CDR3 covers 15 residues. Germline lookup yields CDR1 SEHNR and CDR2 FQNEAQ (reference sequence). V shed 4 bases, J shed 0 bases, and the junction held 1 base outside the gene matches. The CDR3 DNA sequence: TGTGCCAGCAGCTCGACAGGGGCGAACACCGGGGAGCTGTTTTTT. This encodes CASSSTGANTGELFF.

The chain combines TRBV6-4 with TRBJ2-7; 14 bases line up with TRBD2. This CDR3 region has 14 residues. Germline CDR1 and CDR2: MRHNA and SNTAGT. V lost 3 bases to trimming and J lost 7 bases; unmatched junction nucleotides: 2. This chain's CDR3 is CASSEGLAGEEQYF. In nucleotides, the CDR3 is TGTGCCAGCAGTGAGGGACTAGCGGGAGAGGAGCAGTACTTC.

J is TRBJ2-5 and V is TRBV5-1; 9 bases match TRBD2. Losses at the gene ends were 4 bases for V and 1 base for J; bases not matched to a gene: 5. Germline values: CDR1 SGHRS, CDR2 YFSETQ. The CDR3 totals 15 residues. Here the CDR3 DNA reads TGCGCCAGCAGCAATTCAGCGGGGGGCCAAGAGACCCAGTACTTC. Translated, it gives CASSNSAGGQETQYF.

This chain connects TRBV7-2 to TRBJ2-3; a weak D match, TRBD2 (5 bases). Trimming shortened V by 0 bases and J by 13 bases, and 20 bases separated the two germline ends. The CDR3 is made up of 15 amino acids. Germline V lookup: CDR1 SGHTA, CDR2 FQGNSA. The CDR3 region is CASSLASVAIGLEYF. The CDR3 region has the DNA TGTGCCAGCAGCTTAGCTAGCGTGGCAATCGGCTTGGAGTATTTT. Based on the CDR3 plus reference TRBV7-2 and TRBJ2-3, the full variable domain is GAGVSQSPSNKVTEKGKDVELRCDPISGHTALYWYRQSLGQGLEFLIYFQGNSAPDKSGLPSDRFSAERTGGSVSTLTIQRTQQEDSAVYLCASSLASVAIGLEYFGPGTRLTVL.

This sequence joins TRBV7-3 and TRBJ2-5; D uncertain. The CDR3 consists of 14 residues. Trimming shortened V by 5 bases and J by 5 bases, and 15 bases separated the two germline ends. CDR1 and CDR2 (germline): SGHTA, FQGTGA. In DNA, the CDR3 is TGTGCCAGCAGCGCCGGCTCGATTCAGGAGACCCAGTACTTC. This sequence encodes CASSAGSIQETQYF.

The V call is TRBV6-1, the J call TRBJ2-1; 7 bases agree with TRBD2. Germline trimming cut 7 bases from V and 3 bases from J; bases unmatched to any gene: 9. CDR3 length: 15 amino acids. CDR1 is MNHNS and CDR2 is SASEGT in the germline V gene. The CDR3 region is CASTDGRIGYNEQFF. The CDR3 DNA reads as TGTGCCAGCACGGACGGGAGGATTGGCTACAATGAGCAGTTCTTC.

As regards this clone: Other DNA sequences in the sample encode the same CDR3. The genes are TRBV2 and TRBJ2-5; D unresolved. Germline loops: CDR1 SNHLY, CDR2 FYNNEI. CDR3 length equals 10 residues. V was trimmed by 6 bases and J by 3 bases, leaving 2 bases between them. The CDR3 bases are TGTGCCAGCAGCAAAGAGACCCAGTACTTC. Encoded protein: CASSKETQYF.

This chain joins TRBV7-2 and TRBJ1-3; no reliable D call. With 5 bases removed from V and 4 bases from J, the gap between germline ends came to 9 bases. The CDR3 totals 13 residues. Germline loops: CDR1 SGHTA, CDR2 FQGNSA. This chain's CDR3 is CASSLQRGNTIYF. CDR3 bases: TGTGCCAGCAGCCTCCAACGCGGAAACACCATATATTTT.

In this sample, this clone turned up once. The chain combines TRBV5-1 with TRBJ1-1; weak D call: TRBD1 (5 bases). V was cut by 5 bases and J by 6 bases, with 17 bases left in between. The CDR3 is 14 residues long. Germline CDR1 reads SGHRS; CDR2 reads YFSETQ. CDR3 amino acids: CASSWTIPGAEAFF. As DNA, the CDR3 is TGCGCCAGCAGTTGGACAATCCCGGGCGCTGAAGCTTTCTTT.

The chain couples TRBV5-8 to TRBJ1-1, with D perhaps TRBD1 (5 bases). The CDR3 consists of 15 residues. The V end lost 4 bases, the J end lost 1 base, and 14 bases lay between the germline ends. Per germline, CDR1 SGHTS and CDR2 YDEGEE. The CDR3 loop reads CASSSTDRGNTEAFF. The CDR3 bases are TGTGCCAGCAGCAGTACAGATAGGGGGAACACTGAAGCTTTCTTT. Full variable domain (outside the CDR3, taken from reference TRBV5-8 and TRBJ1-1): EAGVTQSPTHLIKTRGQQATLRCSPISGHTSVYWYQQALGLGLQFLLWYDEGEERNRGNFPPRFSGRQFPNYSSELNVNALELEDSALYLCASSSTDRGNTEAFFGQGTRLTVV.

This chain's CDR3 is CASSEASGLWHEQYF. CDR3 DNA sequence: TGTGCCAGCAGTGAAGCGTCCGGGCTTTGGCACGAGCAGTACTTC. This chain uses TRBV6-1 with TRBJ2-7; D gene unclear. Germline V gene data show CDR1 as MNHNS and CDR2 as SASEGT. Trimming removed 0 bases at V and 5 bases at J, with 14 bases between. The CDR3 length is 15 residues.

V and J are TRBV5-1 and TRBJ2-1, with 10 positions matching TRBD2. The CDR3 has 17 residues. Germline loops: CDR1 SGHRS, CDR2 YFSETQ. The J segment lost 4 bases and the V segment lost 0 bases, leaving 7 bases of the junction unmatched. CDR3 sequence: CASSLGSGLAVYNEQFF. CDR3 bases: TGCGCCAGCAGCTTGGGATCCGGACTAGCGGTTTACAATGAGCAGTTCTTC.

V is TRBV5-1 and J is TRBJ2-5; TRBD1 agrees at 7 bases. The CDR3 consists of 15 residues. Per germline, CDR1 SGHRS and CDR2 YFSETQ. Germline trimming cut 4 bases from V and 0 bases from J; bases unmatched to any gene: 6. The CDR3 bases are TGCGCCAGCAGCGAGGGGACAGTTGACCAAGAGACCCAGTACTTC. Protein: CASSEGTVDQETQYF. The full variable domain, rest sourced from reference TRBV5-1 and TRBJ2-5, is KAGVTQTPRYLIKTRGQQVTLSCSPISGHRSVSWYQQTPGQGLQFLFEYFSETQRNKGNFPGRFSGRQFSNSRSEMNVSTLELGDSALYLCASSEGTVDQETQYFGPGTRLLVL.

This clone came up once. The chain employs TRBV10-3 and TRBJ2-7, with 8 nucleotides matching TRBD2. Germline loops: CDR1 ENHRY, CDR2 SYGVKD. After removal of 5 bases from V and 5 bases from J, the junction contained 11 bases not matched to a gene. The CDR3 sequence is 15 residues long. This CDR3 is CAISSGTSGSNEQYF. CDR3 nucleotides: TGTGCCATCAGTTCCGGGACTAGTGGTTCCAACGAGCAGTACTTC.

J is TRBJ1-2 and V is TRBV30, with D maybe TRBD1 (5 bases). V lost 2 bases, J lost 8 bases, and 9 bases lay in between. Germline V gene lookup returns CDR1 GTSNPN and CDR2 SVGIG (reference sequence). CDR3 length: 11 amino acids. CDR3 sequence: CAWSKGPGYTF. The CDR3 bases are TGTGCCTGGAGTAAGGGGCCGGGCTACACCTTC.

The chain employs TRBV25-1 and TRBJ2-1; D remains ambiguous. The germline CDR1 and CDR2 sequences are MGHDK and SYGVNS. Trimming pared 3 bases from V and 5 bases from J, leaving 14 bases between. The CDR3 totals 15 residues. The CDR3 is CASSESTLLNNEQFF. The CDR3 coding sequence is TGTGCCAGCAGTGAGTCTACCCTCTTGAACAATGAGCAGTTCTTC.